Below are 9 T cell receptor beta chains sequenced from a single sample in a study of cytomegalovirus exposure and HLA in healthy donors. PCR was performed using 60 Vbeta and 13 Jbeta primers. The assay was immunoSEQ multiplex PCR, and TCRdb's table has in-frame clones only and misses some. The sample holds 65,000 to 90,000 clones; around 84% are singletons and the top ten take about 9.5%. Specimen: PBMCs. Receptors originate from a woman aged 40 to 50 in good health and CMV-seropositive.

The CDR3 loop is CASSQTGDSGNTIYF. The CDR3 DNA sequence: TGTGCCAGCAGCCAGACAGGGGACTCTGGAAACACCATATATTTT. The rearrangement uses TRBV7-2 and TRBJ1-3; TRBD1 agrees at 8 bases. V lost 5 bases, J lost 0 bases, and 3 bases stayed unmatched. Germline CDR1 reads SGHTA; CDR2 reads FQGNSA. The CDR3 loop spans 15 amino acids.

V and J are TRBV19 and TRBJ2-3, with a tentative D call TRBD1 (5 bases). CDR3 size: 12 residues. Germline CDR1 and CDR2: LNHDA and SQIVND (reference sequence). V lost 4 bases and J 5 bases, leaving 7 bases between the germline ends. The CDR3 is CASSKGVDTQYF. CDR3 DNA: TGTGCCAGTAGTAAAGGGGTAGATACGCAGTATTTT.

The V gene is TRBV2, the J gene TRBJ2-7; possibly TRBD1 for D (5 bases). Looked up from germline, CDR1 is SNHLY and CDR2 is FYNNEI. The V gene lost 7 bases and the J gene lost 6 bases, with 16 bases spanning the gap. CDR3 length equals 13 residues. CDR3 amino acids: CASMVGELSEQYF. For the CDR3, the DNA is TGTGCCAGCATGGTAGGGGAACTTAGCGAGCAGTACTTC.

CDR3 DNA: TGTGCCAGCAGCTCCCAGTGGGGACAGGGTGATGGCTACACCTTC. The encoded protein is CASSSQWGQGDGYTF. The chain employs TRBV7-2 and TRBJ1-2, with 9 positions matching TRBD1. CDR3 length equals 15 residues. V trimming: 4 bases; J trimming: 6 bases; junction bases outside the gene matches: 9. From germline, CDR1 is SGHTA and CDR2 FQGNSA.

This rearrangement joins TRBV5-1 to TRBJ2-1, with D possibly TRBD2 on 6 matching bases. V gave up 0 bases and J gave up 2 bases, with 9 bases separating them. The V gene's germline CDR1 is SGHRS and CDR2 YFSETQ. The CDR3 is made up of 15 amino acids. The CDR3 here is CASSLGLDAYNEQFF. The CDR3, as DNA: TGCGCCAGCAGCTTGGGACTAGACGCCTACAATGAGCAGTTCTTC.

The chain employs TRBV19 and TRBJ2-5; D might be TRBD1 (5 bases). CDR1 is LNHDA, CDR2 SQIVND, per germline (reference sequence). V lost 3 bases and J 4 bases, leaving 15 bases between the germline ends. The CDR3 sequence is 15 residues long. This CDR3 reads CASSIGLQELETQYF. CDR3 sequence (DNA): TGTGCCAGTAGTATTGGCTTACAGGAGTTAGAGACCCAGTACTTC.

This chain joins TRBV5-1 and TRBJ2-5, with 14 bases matching TRBD2. The CDR3 loop spans 16 amino acids. V gave up 3 bases and J gave up 0 bases; unmatched junction bases: 1. The V gene's germline CDR1 is SGHRS and CDR2 YFSETQ. The CDR3 here is CASSSGLAGDQETQYF. The CDR3 DNA reads TGCGCCAGCAGCTCGGGACTAGCGGGGGACCAAGAGACCCAGTACTTC.

The chain links TRBV5-1 to TRBJ1-1, with 8 positions matching TRBD1. CDR3 length: 13 residues. V shed 4 bases, J shed 7 bases, and the junction held 6 bases outside the gene matches. The germline CDR1 and CDR2 sequences are SGHRS and YFSETQ. The CDR3 region is CASSGDRGGEAFF. DNA of the CDR3: TGCGCCAGCAGCGGAGACAGGGGTGGTGAAGCTTTCTTT.

The gene calls are TRBV7-2 and TRBJ2-3, with 9 bases identical to TRBD2. V trimming: 5 bases; J trimming: 4 bases; junction bases outside the gene matches: 10. CDR1 and CDR2 (germline): SGHTA, FQGNSA. This CDR3 spans 16 amino acids. CDR3 DNA sequence: TGTGCCAGCAGCCGTAGCGGGGGCCCTCAGGCAGATACGCAGTATTTT. Translating gives CASSRSGGPQADTQYF. The full variable domain, completed using reference TRBV7-2 and TRBJ2-3, is GAGVSQSPSNKVTEKGKDVELRCDPISGHTALYWYRQSLGQGLEFLIYFQGNSAPDKSGLPSDRFSAERTGGSVSTLTIQRTQQEDSAVYLCASSRSGGPQADTQYFGPGTRLTVL.